These 23 T cell receptor beta chains were all obtained from the same sample, sequenced in a study of vaccination effects on CD4 cells after COVID-19. Their target antigens are unknown. Assay used: immunoSEQ multiplex PCR; TCRdb lists only in-frame clones, some missing. The sample holds about 16,000 clones, 70% to 80% seen once. Viral peptide pool expansion of antigen-specific CD4+ T cells preceded sequencing in the ViraFEST assay. Subsequent to ten to eleven days of culture, CD4+ T cells were isolated. Vaccination of participants consisted of two doses of either the BNT162b2 or mRNA-1273 vaccine. Sequencing used CD4+ T cells from PBMCs cultured with HCoV-NL63 spike peptides, obtained after COVID-19 vaccination. Receptor source: a human donor who received a COVID-19 vaccine.

V gene TRBV4-3 combines with J gene TRBJ2-6; D gene unclear. With 0 bases removed from V and 1 base from J, the gap between germline ends came to 7 bases. Germline loops: CDR1 LGHNA, CDR2 YSLEER. CDR3 length: 16 residues. The CDR3 sequence is CASSQDRDSGANVLTF. The CDR3 nucleotides read TGCGCCAGCAGCCAAGATCGCGATTCTGGGGCCAACGTCCTGACTTTC.

This chain connects TRBV6-5 to TRBJ2-2; 7 nucleotides match TRBD2. V shed 6 bases, J shed 3 bases, and the junction held 4 bases outside the gene matches. This CDR3 region has 14 residues. In germline, CDR1 is MNHEY, CDR2 SVGAGI. CDR3 sequence: CASRRDYYTGELFF. CDR3 sequence (DNA): TGTGCCAGCAGACGGGACTATTACACCGGGGAGCTGTTTTTT.

V and J are TRBV6-1 and TRBJ2-1; D is unresolved. V lost 4 bases, J lost 8 bases, and 21 bases lay in between. Looked up from germline, CDR1 is MNHNS and CDR2 is SASEGT. The CDR3 is 16 residues long. Written as DNA, the CDR3 is TGTGCCAGCAGTGCGACCAGACCTAACCCTGGGGATGAGCAGTTCTTC. Residues: CASSATRPNPGDEQFF.

V and J are TRBV6-6 and TRBJ1-1; D is perhaps TRBD1 (6 bases). V was shortened by 2 bases and J by 1 base, with 11 bases between the two germline ends. CDR1 is MNHNY and CDR2 is SVGAGI in the germline V gene (reference sequence). The CDR3 sequence is 15 residues long. This chain's CDR3 is CASSYVRGRNTEAFF. CDR3 sequence (DNA): TGTGCCAGCAGTTACGTCAGGGGAAGGAACACTGAAGCTTTCTTT.

The V call is TRBV4-1, the J call TRBJ1-5, with a possible D match to TRBD1 (6 bases). The length of the CDR3 is 19 residues. The V gene's germline CDR1 is MGHRA and CDR2 YSYEKL. The V and J ends lost 0 bases and 2 bases respectively, with 20 bases between them. CDR3 in amino acids: CASSQDRIPGKGGNQPQHF. Here the CDR3 DNA reads TGCGCCAGCAGCCAAGATAGGATTCCGGGTAAGGGGGGCAATCAGCCCCAGCATTTT.

This sequence joins TRBV6-4 and TRBJ1-1; no firm D call. CDR3 length equals 14 residues. Germline lookup yields CDR1 MRHNA and CDR2 SNTAGT. V was cut by 3 bases and J by 4 bases, with 12 bases left in between. The CDR3 is CASSERVGATEAFF. The CDR3 region has the DNA TGTGCCAGCAGTGAGAGGGTAGGAGCCACTGAAGCTTTCTTT.

In DNA form, the CDR3 reads TGTGCCAGCAGCTTGGGGGCAGGGATTAAGAGCACTGAAGCTTTCTTT. Amino acids: CASSLGAGIKSTEAFF. V is TRBV5-4 and J is TRBJ1-1; possibly TRBD1 for D (5 bases). The CDR3 length is 16 residues. Trimming cost V 0 bases and J 4 bases, with 16 bases left between them. Germline CDR1 and CDR2: SGHNT and YYREEE (reference sequence).

The chain couples TRBV19 to TRBJ2-5; D uncertain. This CDR3 contains 14 residues. Trimming removed 0 bases at V and 2 bases at J, with 7 bases between. Germline CDR1 is LNHDA and CDR2 is SQIVND (reference sequence). CDR3 in amino acids: CASSIDPVQETQYF. CDR3 sequence (DNA): TGTGCCAGTAGTATAGATCCAGTGCAAGAGACCCAGTACTTC. The variable domain in full, with the rest retrieved from reference TRBV19 and TRBJ2-5, is DGGITQSPKYLFRKEGQNVTLSCEQNLNHDAMYWYRQDPGQGLRLIYYSQIVNDFQKGDIAEGYSVSREKKESFPLTVTSAQKNPTAFYLCASSIDPVQETQYFGPGTRLLVL.

In its sample, this clone was seen once. The chain recombines TRBV5-4 with TRBJ1-2; 7 positions match TRBD1. V lost 4 bases to trimming and J lost 8 bases; unmatched junction nucleotides: 17. The CDR3 loop spans 16 amino acids. Germline CDR1 reads SGHNT; CDR2 reads YYREEE (reference sequence). In DNA form, the CDR3 reads TGTGCCAGCAGCCCCGAGACAGGGCTGGTGCGTGAAGGCTACACCTTC. Translating it yields CASSPETGLVREGYTF.

This chain uses TRBV11-2 with TRBJ1-5; D call uncertain. Germline V gives CDR1 SGHAT, CDR2 FQNNGV. Trimming shortened V by 5 bases and J by 6 bases, and 11 bases separated the two germline ends. The CDR3 length is 13 residues. CDR3 coding DNA: TGTGCCAGCAGCCCGGGTAGGAGTCAGCCCCAGCATTTT. This codes for CASSPGRSQPQHF.

CDR3 sequence: CASSRGYDNSPLHF. Written as DNA, the CDR3 is TGTGCCAGCAGTCGAGGGTACGATAATTCACCCCTCCACTTT. V usage is TRBV9 and J usage is TRBJ1-6, with D hard to call. CDR3 length: 14 amino acids. Germline loops: CDR1 SGDLS, CDR2 YYNGEE. V lost 5 bases and J lost 5, with 11 bases in between.

This clone counts as large (0.1 to 1%). Other nucleotide sequences from this sample produce the same CDR3. V and J are TRBV7-2 and TRBJ1-5; no definite D call. Germline V gives CDR1 SGHTA, CDR2 FQGNSA. V was cut by 4 bases and J by 4 bases, with 8 bases left in between. The CDR3 has 13 residues. CDR3 DNA sequence: TGTGCCAGCAGCTCGGATCTGAATCAGCCCCAGCATTTT. Residues: CASSSDLNQPQHF.

This sequence joins TRBV7-2 and TRBJ1-1; no firm D call. The V gene's germline CDR1 is SGHTA and CDR2 FQGNSA. V was shortened by 1 base and J by 1 base, with 13 bases between the two germline ends. The CDR3 is 16 amino acids. CDR3 residues: CASSLGPLDGNTEAFF. CDR3 in DNA: TGTGCCAGCAGCTTAGGACCCCTAGACGGGAACACTGAAGCTTTCTTT.

This chain joins TRBV2 and TRBJ1-5; no clear D. Germline loops: CDR1 SNHLY, CDR2 FYNNEI. This CDR3 is built from 13 residues. V dropped 0 bases and J dropped 9 bases, with 9 bases sitting between them. The CDR3 DNA reads as TGTGCCAGCAGTGAAGCCCAGACGCGGCCCCAGCATTTT. It encodes CASSEAQTRPQHF.

The V and J genes are TRBV7-2 and TRBJ2-7; D could derive from TRBD1 or TRBD2 (5 bases each). The germline V gene has CDR1 SGHTA and CDR2 FQGNSA. V dropped 4 bases and J dropped 1 base, with 11 bases sitting between them. This CDR3 comprises 14 residues. The CDR3 loop reads CASSWRTSSYEQYF. The CDR3 bases are TGTGCCAGCAGCTGGAGGACAAGTTCCTACGAGCAGTACTTC. Supplemented by reference TRBV7-2 and TRBJ2-7, the full variable domain reads GAGVSQSPSNKVTEKGKDVELRCDPISGHTALYWYRQSLGQGLEFLIYFQGNSAPDKSGLPSDRFSAERTGGSVSTLTIQRTQQEDSAVYLCASSWRTSSYEQYFGPGTRLTVT.

V usage is TRBV18 and J usage is TRBJ1-3; 8 bases line up with TRBD1. Trimming cost V 6 bases and J 1 base; bases outside gene matches: 2. CDR1 and CDR2 from the germline V gene are KGHSH and LQKENI. This CDR3 has 14 amino acids. The chain's CDR3 is CASSGQGSGNTIYF. The CDR3 coding sequence is TGTGCCAGCTCCGGACAGGGATCTGGAAACACCATATATTTT.

The gene calls are TRBV12-3 or TRBV12-4 and TRBJ1-2; D is unclear. The CDR3 spans 12 residues. Trimming pared 3 bases from V and 4 bases from J, leaving 6 bases between. The CDR3 bases are TGTGCCAGCAGTTTTGAGGCCTATGGCTACACCTTC. Amino acid sequence: CASSFEAYGYTF.

This clone was observed a handful of times. The chain has TRBV7-3 and TRBJ2-2; D is possibly TRBD1 or TRBD2 (5 bases each). The CDR3 sequence is 15 residues long. The germline CDR1 and CDR2 sequences are SGHTA and FQGTGA. V was pared by 1 base and J by 7 bases, with 13 bases between. CDR3 in amino acids: CASSLITAGGGELFF. The CDR3 DNA reads TGTGCCAGCAGCTTAATTACGGCTGGGGGCGGGGAGCTGTTTTTT.

This sequence joins TRBV7-9 and TRBJ1-1; D possibly corresponds to TRBD1 (6 bases). Germline V CDR1 and CDR2: SEHNR, FQNEAQ (reference sequence). The V end was cut by 3 bases, the J end by 5 bases, with 16 bases between. CDR3 length: 15 residues. The CDR3 nucleotides are TGTGCCAGCAGCTTGGGGGCGCGTTCCGAGACTGAAGCTTTCTTT. Its translation: CASSLGARSETEAFF.

The chain carries TRBV3-1 (or the pseudogene TRBV3-2) and TRBJ1-5; TRBD1 aligns across 7 bases. Germline CDR1 reads LGHDT; CDR2 reads YNNKEL (reference sequence). This CDR3 has 14 amino acids. Trimming took 0 bases from V and 6 from J; bases not matched to a gene: 2. The CDR3 is CASSQEAGGQPQHF. Here the CDR3 DNA reads TGTGCCAGCAGCCAAGAGGCAGGGGGTCAGCCCCAGCATTTT.

The gene calls are TRBV6-5 and TRBJ1-1; 10 positions agree with TRBD1. Germline assignment: CDR1 MNHEY and CDR2 SVGAGI. The CDR3 is 15 residues long. Trimming took 1 base from V and 4 from J; bases not matched to a gene: 3. CDR3 sequence: CASSYFRTGGTEAFF. The CDR3 DNA reads TGTGCCAGCAGTTACTTCCGGACAGGGGGCACTGAAGCTTTCTTT.

The chain couples TRBV6-5 to TRBJ1-2; D call uncertain. V was shortened by 4 bases and J by 4 bases, with 10 bases between the two germline ends. This CDR3 region has 13 residues. Per the germline V gene, CDR1 is MNHEY and CDR2 is SVGAGI. The CDR3 here is CASSSSLIYGYTF. The CDR3 bases are TGTGCCAGCAGTTCTTCCCTAATCTATGGCTACACCTTC.

The chain couples TRBV2 to TRBJ1-6; 9 bases map to TRBD1. The CDR3 covers 14 residues. J was trimmed by 7 bases and V by 5 bases; bases with no gene match: 3. Germline V gene lookup returns CDR1 SNHLY and CDR2 FYNNEI. The CDR3 protein is CASSTGQGNSPLHF. For the CDR3, the DNA is TGTGCCAGCAGTACCGGACAGGGGAATTCACCCCTCCACTTT.